One sample yielded the 22 T cell receptor beta chains listed below, sequenced in a study of shared clonotypes between healthy human individuals. TCRdb's table, derived via immunoSEQ multiplex PCR, lists solely in-frame clones and lacks some. The repertoire consists of 2 million to 2.5 million clones, with approximately 96% occurring once and the leading ten covering approximately 0.13%. Sequencing used naive CD4+ T cells sorted from blood. Noted subset: CD45RA+ positively selected. All receptors derive from a man aged 18 to 30 in good health.

The chain couples TRBV30 to TRBJ1-5; TRBD1 agrees at 8 bases. This CDR3 contains 13 residues. V was pared by 4 bases and J by 4 bases, with 3 bases of the junction left unmatched. Germline CDR1 and CDR2: GTSNPN and SVGIG (reference sequence). The CDR3 here is CAWNRQGNQPQHF. In DNA form, the CDR3 reads TGTGCCTGGAACCGACAGGGGAATCAGCCCCAGCATTTT.

V and J are TRBV7-9 and TRBJ2-1; 10 positions agree with TRBD2. The CDR3 extends over 15 amino acids. V was pared by 1 base and J by 6 bases, with 3 bases of the junction left unmatched. CDR1 and CDR2 from the germline V gene are SEHNR and FQNEAQ (reference sequence). For the CDR3, the DNA is TGTGCCAGCAGCTTAGTTCTAGCGGGAGTCAATGAGCAGTTCTTC. Translating it yields CASSLVLAGVNEQFF.

The table lists this clone with a count of one. This chain links TRBV27 with TRBJ2-7; TRBD1 matches 7 bases. Germline V lookup: CDR1 MNHEY, CDR2 SMNVEV (reference sequence). This CDR3 spans 15 amino acids. V gave up 5 bases and J gave up 5 bases; unmatched junction bases: 12. CDR3 protein: CASSPGTVGSNEQYF. The CDR3 DNA sequence: TGTGCCAGCAGTCCCGGGACAGTCGGATCCAACGAGCAGTACTTC.

V and J are TRBV7-8 and TRBJ1-6; TRBD1 agrees at 9 bases. V trimming: 5 bases; J trimming: 5 bases; junction bases outside the gene matches: 7. Germline assignment: CDR1 SGHVS and CDR2 FQNEAQ. CDR3 length: 16 amino acids. CDR3 region: CASSLRTGADNSPLHF. CDR3 nucleotide sequence: TGTGCCAGCAGCCTACGGACAGGGGCTGATAATTCACCCCTCCACTTT.

The rearrangement joins TRBV7-8 to TRBJ2-1, with 10 bases lining up with TRBD2. Germline-derived CDR1 and CDR2 are SGHVS and FQNEAQ. CDR3 length: 17 amino acids. Trimming at V came to 6 bases and at J to 0 bases, leaving 8 bases not matched to a gene. CDR3 bases: TGTGCCAGCAGTACCTTCGGGACTAGCGACTCCTACAATGAGCAGTTCTTC. Amino acid sequence: CASSTFGTSDSYNEQFF.

The chain has TRBV7-3 and TRBJ2-1; maybe TRBD2 (7 bases). The germline V and J ends were trimmed by 3 bases and 13 bases, with 10 bases remaining between them. The CDR3 is 11 amino acids. Germline V CDR1 and CDR2: SGHTA, FQGTGA. CDR3 amino acids: CASSFGGPQFF. CDR3 sequence (DNA): TGTGCCAGCAGCTTCGGGGGGCCTCAGTTCTTC.

A remark on this clone: This same CDR3 is encoded by further DNA sequences in the sample. V and J are TRBV9 and TRBJ2-3, with D perhaps TRBD1 (5 bases). V was cut by 0 bases and J by 0 bases, with 8 bases left in between. CDR3 length: 15 amino acids. Germline V gene data show CDR1 as SGDLS and CDR2 as YYNGEE. The CDR3 spells CASSVATASTDTQYF. In DNA, the CDR3 is TGTGCCAGCAGCGTAGCGACAGCTAGCACAGATACGCAGTATTTT.

The V gene is TRBV11-2, the J gene TRBJ2-1; 8 bases agree with TRBD1. The CDR3 length is 15 residues. CDR1 is SGHAT, CDR2 FQNNGV, per germline. The V gene end was trimmed by 5 bases and the J gene end by 12 bases; junction bases not matched to a gene: 15. The CDR3 protein is CASSSPRQGALLQFF. CDR3 DNA: TGTGCCAGCAGCAGTCCACGGCAGGGGGCCCTGCTGCAGTTCTTC.

The DNA of the CDR3 is TGTGCCAGCAGTGAATATGCGGGAGGTAACACCGGGGAGCTGTTTTTT. Amino acid sequence: CASSEYAGGNTGELFF. V usage is TRBV25-1 and J usage is TRBJ2-2, with 8 bases identical to TRBD2. The CDR3 loop spans 16 amino acids. Per germline, CDR1 MGHDK and CDR2 SYGVNS. The V gene end was trimmed by 0 bases and the J gene end by 2 bases; junction bases not matched to a gene: 2. Drawing the rest from reference TRBV25-1 and TRBJ2-2, the complete variable domain is EADIYQTPRYLVIGTGKKITLECSQTMGHDKMYWYQQDPGMELHLIHYSYGVNSTEKGDLSSESTVSRIRTEHFPLTLESARPSHTSQYLCASSEYAGGNTGELFFGEGSRLTVL.

The genes are TRBV7-8 and TRBJ2-7; 10 nucleotides align to TRBD1. Germline-derived CDR1 and CDR2 are SGHVS and FQNEAQ. This CDR3 comprises 14 residues. V was pared by 10 bases and J by 2 bases, with 8 bases of the junction left unmatched. The CDR3 sequence is CATTRTGGTYEQYF. CDR3 sequence (DNA): TGTGCCACCACTCGGACAGGGGGAACCTACGAGCAGTACTTC.

The rearrangement uses TRBV14 and TRBJ1-1; D unresolved. V was pared by 4 bases and J by 0 bases, with 15 bases between. The length of the CDR3 is 16 residues. The germline V gene has CDR1 SGHDN and CDR2 FVKESK. The CDR3 bases are TGTGCCAGCAGCCCCTACGGAACAGTAATGAACACTGAAGCTTTCTTT. The encoded protein is CASSPYGTVMNTEAFF.

The chain recombines TRBV5-1 with TRBJ2-5; D unresolved. V lost 4 bases and J 3 bases, leaving 13 bases between the germline ends. The CDR3 runs to 14 residues. Germline V gene lookup returns CDR1 SGHRS and CDR2 YFSETQ. The CDR3: CASSPIPSKETQYF. CDR3 nucleotides: TGCGCCAGCAGCCCAATCCCATCTAAAGAGACCCAGTACTTC.

Comments on this clone: This clone may be a read error of a much larger clone one base away. This same CDR3 is encoded by further DNA sequences in the sample. V is TRBV13 and J is TRBJ2-3, with D hard to call. There are 12 residues in the CDR3. Germline V CDR1 and CDR2: PRHDT, FYEKMQ (reference sequence). V lost 3 bases and J lost 0, with 1 base in between. Here the CDR3 DNA reads TGTGCCAGCAGCTTTAGCACAGATACGCAGTATTTT. This codes for CASSFSTDTQYF. Full variable domain (missing parts from reference TRBV13 and TRBJ2-3): AAGVIQSPRHLIKEKRETATLKCYPIPRHDTVYWYQQGPGQDPQFLISFYEKMQSDKGSIPDRFSAQQFSDYHSELNMSSLELGDSALYFCASSFSTDTQYFGPGTRLTVL.

This clone was picked up one time. The chain uses TRBV5-4 and TRBJ2-7; either TRBD1 or TRBD2 may supply D (5 bases each). V dropped 2 bases and J dropped 8 bases, with 23 bases sitting between them. CDR3 length equals 16 residues. The germline gives CDR1 SGHNT, CDR2 YYREEE (reference sequence). CDR3: CASSFGQGSSPGKQYF. In DNA, the CDR3 is TGTGCCAGCAGCTTTGGGCAGGGCAGTTCTCCGGGGAAGCAGTACTTC. The full variable domain, with the rest looked up from reference TRBV5-4 and TRBJ2-7, is ETGVTQSPTHLIKTRGQQVTLRCSSQSGHNTVSWYQQALGQGPQFIFQYYREEENGRGNFPPRFSGLQFPNYSSELNVNALELDDSALYLCASSFGQGSSPGKQYFGPGTRLTVT.

The chain links TRBV7-2 to TRBJ2-7; no clear D. The CDR3 sequence is 15 residues long. The germline CDR1 and CDR2 sequences are SGHTA and FQGNSA. V lost 3 bases to trimming and J lost 4 bases, with 16 bases between them. CDR3 DNA sequence: TGTGCCAGCAGCTTTGACCGCGTGGATATTTACGAGCAGTACTTC. Its translation is CASSFDRVDIYEQYF.

The chain couples TRBV11-2 to TRBJ2-7; 16 nucleotides align to TRBD2. The CDR3 has 16 amino acids. V was clipped by 6 bases and J by 5 bases; unmatched bases: 7. CDR1 and CDR2 (germline): SGHAT, FQNNGV. The chain's CDR3 is CASRPGLAGGRDEQYF. CDR3 DNA: TGTGCCAGCAGACCGGGACTAGCGGGAGGGAGGGACGAGCAGTACTTC. Using reference TRBV11-2 and TRBJ2-7 for the parts outside the CDR3, the full variable domain is EAGVAQSPRYKIIEKRQSVAFWCNPISGHATLYWYQQILGQGPKLLIQFQNNGVVDDSQLPKDRFSAERLKGVDSTLKIQPAKLEDSAVYLCASRPGLAGGRDEQYFGPGTRLTVT.

This rearrangement joins TRBV11-2 to TRBJ2-3; D may be TRBD1 (5 bases). The germline V gene has CDR1 SGHAT and CDR2 FQNNGV. V lost 0 bases to trimming and J lost 4 bases, with 11 bases between them. The CDR3 is 15 amino acids. Here the CDR3 DNA reads TGTGCCAGCAGCTTAGAAGGGGCTCGCGCAGATACGCAGTATTTT. The encoded protein is CASSLEGARADTQYF.

The chain is built from TRBV6-6 and TRBJ1-3; D is uncertain. The CDR3 loop spans 15 amino acids. Germline values: CDR1 MNHNY, CDR2 SVGAGI (reference sequence). The V end was cut by 2 bases, the J end by 1 base, with 9 bases between. DNA of the CDR3: TGTGCCAGCAGTTACGCCGCCACGTCTGGAAACACCATATATTTT. Translation gives CASSYAATSGNTIYF.

This chain joins TRBV5-1 and TRBJ2-5, with TRBD2 matching 16 bases. V trimming: 4 bases; J trimming: 5 bases; junction bases outside the gene matches: 5. The CDR3 is 16 residues long. Germline CDR1 and CDR2: SGHRS and YFSETQ. Here the CDR3 reads CASSGGLAGGAETQYF. The DNA for the CDR3 is TGCGCCAGCAGCGGGGGACTAGCGGGAGGGGCGGAGACCCAGTACTTC.

The V call is TRBV4-2, the J call TRBJ1-5, with a tentative D call TRBD1 (6 bases). The CDR3 has 14 amino acids. The V gene's germline CDR1 is LGHNA and CDR2 YNFKEQ. The germline V and J ends were trimmed by 9 bases and 7 bases, with 19 bases remaining between them. CDR3 in amino acids: CASNAGRGEQPQHF. CDR3 coding DNA: TGTGCCAGTAACGCGGGGAGGGGGGAACAGCCCCAGCATTTT.

The chain recombines TRBV28 with TRBJ2-1; 12 nucleotides line up with TRBD1. Trimming took 1 base from V and 12 from J; bases not matched to a gene: 4. CDR3 length: 14 amino acids. Germline V gene sequence: CDR1 MDHEN, CDR2 SYDVKM. The CDR3 DNA reads as TGTGCCAGCAGTTTATCGGGACAGGGGGCACGGCAGTTCTTC. Amino acids: CASSLSGQGARQFF.

This chain links TRBV10-3 with TRBJ2-6; D perhaps matches TRBD2 (6 bases). The CDR3 has 19 residues. V dropped 2 bases and J dropped 0 bases, with 17 bases sitting between them. The germline gives CDR1 ENHRY, CDR2 SYGVKD. CDR3 bases: TGTGCCATCAGTGAGGGGCCTCAGCGGGCTGGCTCTGGGGCCAACGTCCTGACTTTC. Protein sequence: CAISEGPQRAGSGANVLTF.